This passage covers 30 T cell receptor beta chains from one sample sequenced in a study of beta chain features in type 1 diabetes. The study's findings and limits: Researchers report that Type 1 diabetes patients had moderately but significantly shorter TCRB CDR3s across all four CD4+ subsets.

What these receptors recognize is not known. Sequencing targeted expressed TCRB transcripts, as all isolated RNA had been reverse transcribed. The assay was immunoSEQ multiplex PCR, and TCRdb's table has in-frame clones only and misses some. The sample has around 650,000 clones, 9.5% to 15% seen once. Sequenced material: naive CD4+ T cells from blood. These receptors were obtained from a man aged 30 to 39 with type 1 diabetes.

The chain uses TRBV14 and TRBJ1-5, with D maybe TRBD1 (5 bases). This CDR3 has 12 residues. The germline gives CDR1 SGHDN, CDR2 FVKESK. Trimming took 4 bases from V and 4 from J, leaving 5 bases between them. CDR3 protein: CASSRGNQPQHF. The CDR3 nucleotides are TGTGCCAGCAGCCGGGGGAATCAGCCCCAGCATTTT.

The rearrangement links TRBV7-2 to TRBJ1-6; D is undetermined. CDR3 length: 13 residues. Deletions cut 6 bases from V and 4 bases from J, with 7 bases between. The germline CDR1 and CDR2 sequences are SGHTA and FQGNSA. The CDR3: CASRLEYNSPLHF. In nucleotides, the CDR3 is TGTGCCAGCAGATTGGAGTATAATTCACCCCTCCACTTT.

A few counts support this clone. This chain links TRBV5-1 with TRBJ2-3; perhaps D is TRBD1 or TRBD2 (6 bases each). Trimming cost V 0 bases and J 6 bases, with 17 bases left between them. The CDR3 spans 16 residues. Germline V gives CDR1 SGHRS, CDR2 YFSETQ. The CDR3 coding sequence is TGCGCCAGCAGCTTGGAAGGCGGGACAAGTCCTGATACGCAGTATTTT. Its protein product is CASSLEGGTSPDTQYF.

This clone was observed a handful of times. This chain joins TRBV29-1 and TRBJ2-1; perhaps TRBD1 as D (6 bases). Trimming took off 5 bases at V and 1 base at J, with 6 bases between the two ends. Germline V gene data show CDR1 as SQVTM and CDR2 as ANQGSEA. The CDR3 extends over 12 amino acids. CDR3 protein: CSVQGSYNEQFF. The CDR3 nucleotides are TGCAGCGTTCAGGGGTCCTACAATGAGCAGTTCTTC.

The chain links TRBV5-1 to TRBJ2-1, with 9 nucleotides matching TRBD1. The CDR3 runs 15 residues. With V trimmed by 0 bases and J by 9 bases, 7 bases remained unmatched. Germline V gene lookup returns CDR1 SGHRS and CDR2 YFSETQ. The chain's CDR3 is CASSLVGTGSSEQFF. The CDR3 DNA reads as TGCGCCAGCAGCTTGGTGGGGACAGGGAGTAGTGAGCAGTTCTTC.

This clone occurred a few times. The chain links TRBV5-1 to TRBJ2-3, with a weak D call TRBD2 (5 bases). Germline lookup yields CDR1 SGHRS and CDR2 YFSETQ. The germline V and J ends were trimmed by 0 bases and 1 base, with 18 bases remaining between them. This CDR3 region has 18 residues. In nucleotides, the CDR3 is TGCGCCAGCAGCTTGGCCCTGAGGGTTGGAATCCGCACAGATACGCAGTATTTT. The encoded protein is CASSLALRVGIRTDTQYF. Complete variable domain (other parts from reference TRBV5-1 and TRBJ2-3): KAGVTQTPRYLIKTRGQQVTLSCSPISGHRSVSWYQQTPGQGLQFLFEYFSETQRNKGNFPGRFSGRQFSNSRSEMNVSTLELGDSALYLCASSLALRVGIRTDTQYFGPGTRLTVL.

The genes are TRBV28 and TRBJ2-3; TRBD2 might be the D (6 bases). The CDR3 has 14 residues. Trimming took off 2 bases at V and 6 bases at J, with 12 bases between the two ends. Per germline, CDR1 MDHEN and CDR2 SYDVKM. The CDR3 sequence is CASSLAGKADTQYF. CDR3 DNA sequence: TGTGCCAGCAGTTTAGCGGGAAAGGCTGATACGCAGTATTTT.

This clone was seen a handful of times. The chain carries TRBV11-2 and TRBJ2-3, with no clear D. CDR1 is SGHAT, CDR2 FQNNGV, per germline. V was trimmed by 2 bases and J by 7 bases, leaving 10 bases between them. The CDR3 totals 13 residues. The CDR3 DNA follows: TGTGCCAGCAGCTTACTGACTCGGAATACGCAGTATTTT. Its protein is CASSLLTRNTQYF.

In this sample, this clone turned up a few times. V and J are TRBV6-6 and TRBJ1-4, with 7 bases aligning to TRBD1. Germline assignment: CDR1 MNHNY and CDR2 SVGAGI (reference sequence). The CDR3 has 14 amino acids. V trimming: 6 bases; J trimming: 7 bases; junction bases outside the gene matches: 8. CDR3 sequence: CASSWTGGGEKLFF. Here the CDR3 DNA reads TGTGCCAGCAGCTGGACAGGAGGTGGTGAAAAACTGTTTTTT.

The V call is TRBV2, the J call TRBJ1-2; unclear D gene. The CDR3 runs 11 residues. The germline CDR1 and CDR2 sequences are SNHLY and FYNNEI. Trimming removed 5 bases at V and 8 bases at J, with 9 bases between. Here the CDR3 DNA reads TGTGCCAGCAGTCCAACCACCGGCTACACCTTC. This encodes CASSPTTGYTF.

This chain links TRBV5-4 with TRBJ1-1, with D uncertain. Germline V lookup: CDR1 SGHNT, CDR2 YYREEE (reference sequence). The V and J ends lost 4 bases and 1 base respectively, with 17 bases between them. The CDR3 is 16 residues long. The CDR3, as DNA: TGTGCCAGCAGCCCCGGGATTGGGTCGGGGAACACTGAAGCTTTCTTT. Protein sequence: CASSPGIGSGNTEAFF.

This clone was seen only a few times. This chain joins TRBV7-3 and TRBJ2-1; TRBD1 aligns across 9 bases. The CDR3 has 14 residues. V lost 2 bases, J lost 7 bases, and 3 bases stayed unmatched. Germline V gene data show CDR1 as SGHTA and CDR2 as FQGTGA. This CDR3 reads CASSLGTGPNEQFF. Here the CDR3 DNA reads TGTGCCAGCAGCTTAGGGACAGGGCCTAATGAGCAGTTCTTC.

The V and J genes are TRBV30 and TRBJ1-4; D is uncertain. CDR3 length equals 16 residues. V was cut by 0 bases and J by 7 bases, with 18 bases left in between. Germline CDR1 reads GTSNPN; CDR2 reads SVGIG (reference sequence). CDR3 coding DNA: TGTGCCTGGAGTGTTGGAAGGACGTTTGTCGGTGAAAAACTGTTTTTT. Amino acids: CAWSVGRTFVGEKLFF. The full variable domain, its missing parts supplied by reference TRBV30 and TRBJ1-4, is SQTIHQWPATLVQPVGSPLSLECTVEGTSNPNLYWYRQAAGRGLQLLFYSVGIGQISSEVPQNLSASRPQDRQFILSSKKLLLSDSGFYLCAWSVGRTFVGEKLFFGSGTQLSVL.

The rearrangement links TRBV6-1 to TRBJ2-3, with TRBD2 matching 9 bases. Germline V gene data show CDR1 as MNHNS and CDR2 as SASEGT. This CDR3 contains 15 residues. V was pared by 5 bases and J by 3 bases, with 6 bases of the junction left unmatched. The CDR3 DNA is TGTGCCAGCAGTTCCGCCCTAGCGGGGACAGATACGCAGTATTTT. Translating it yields CASSSALAGTDTQYF.

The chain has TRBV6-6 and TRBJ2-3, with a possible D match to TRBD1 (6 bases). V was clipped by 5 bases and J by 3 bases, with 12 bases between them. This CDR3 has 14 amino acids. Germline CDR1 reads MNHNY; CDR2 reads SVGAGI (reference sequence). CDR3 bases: TGTGCCAGCAGTCGCAGGGGACGAACAGATACGCAGTATTTT. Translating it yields CASSRRGRTDTQYF.

In nucleotides, the CDR3 is TGTGCCAGTGGGTCGGGACAGGCGCGCTATGGCTACACCTTC. This gives the protein CASGSGQARYGYTF. The V call is TRBV27, the J call TRBJ1-2, with 8 bases that match TRBD1. V trimming: 9 bases; J trimming: 4 bases; junction bases outside the gene matches: 10. The CDR3 covers 14 residues. From germline, CDR1 is MNHEY and CDR2 SMNVEV (reference sequence).

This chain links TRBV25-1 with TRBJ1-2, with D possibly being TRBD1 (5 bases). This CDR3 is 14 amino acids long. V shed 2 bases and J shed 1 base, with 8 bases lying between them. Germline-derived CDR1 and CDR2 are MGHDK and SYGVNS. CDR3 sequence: CASSEVGVNYGYTF. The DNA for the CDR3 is TGTGCCAGCAGTGAAGTGGGGGTTAACTATGGCTACACCTTC.

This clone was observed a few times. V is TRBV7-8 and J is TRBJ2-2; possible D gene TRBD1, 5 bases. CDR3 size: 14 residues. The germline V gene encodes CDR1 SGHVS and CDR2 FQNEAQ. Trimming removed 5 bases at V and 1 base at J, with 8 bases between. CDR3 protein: CASSRTQNTGELFF. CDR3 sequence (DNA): TGTGCCAGCAGCCGGACACAGAACACCGGGGAGCTGTTTTTT.

CDR3 residues: CASSGEKAGERTDTQYF. CDR3 DNA: TGTGCCAGCAGCGGAGAGAAAGCGGGGGAGCGCACAGATACGCAGTATTTT. V gene TRBV9 combines with J gene TRBJ2-3; 8 positions agree with TRBD2. The ends lost 3 bases at V and 1 base at J; junction bases unmatched: 10. Germline assignment: CDR1 SGDLS and CDR2 YYNGEE. This CDR3 contains 17 residues.

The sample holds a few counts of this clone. The CDR3, as DNA: TGTGCCAGCACCCGGAGGAACACCGGGGAGCTGTTTTTT. Translating it yields CASTRRNTGELFF. The chain couples TRBV4-2 to TRBJ2-2, with D hard to call. V was cut by 7 bases and J by 1 base, with 7 bases left in between. The CDR3 consists of 13 residues. Germline CDR1 LGHNA, CDR2 YNFKEQ.

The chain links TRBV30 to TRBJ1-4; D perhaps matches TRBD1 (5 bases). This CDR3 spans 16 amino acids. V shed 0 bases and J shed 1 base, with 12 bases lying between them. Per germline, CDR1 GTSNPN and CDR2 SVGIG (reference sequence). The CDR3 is CAWSVGAGVTNEKLFF. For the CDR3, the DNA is TGTGCCTGGAGTGTAGGGGCAGGCGTAACTAATGAAAAACTGTTTTTT.

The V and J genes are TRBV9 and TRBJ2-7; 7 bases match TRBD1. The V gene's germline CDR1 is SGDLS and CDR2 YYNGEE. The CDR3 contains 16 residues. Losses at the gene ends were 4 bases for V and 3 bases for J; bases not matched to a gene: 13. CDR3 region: CASSTNIGTDLYEQYF. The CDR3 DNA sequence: TGTGCCAGCAGCACAAATATCGGGACAGACCTCTACGAGCAGTACTTC.

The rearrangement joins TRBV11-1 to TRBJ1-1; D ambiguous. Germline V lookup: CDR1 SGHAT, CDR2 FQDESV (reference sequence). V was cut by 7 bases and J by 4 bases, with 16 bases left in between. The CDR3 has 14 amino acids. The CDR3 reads CASTPREGRTEAFF. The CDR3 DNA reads TGTGCCAGCACCCCTCGGGAGGGTCGCACTGAAGCTTTCTTT.

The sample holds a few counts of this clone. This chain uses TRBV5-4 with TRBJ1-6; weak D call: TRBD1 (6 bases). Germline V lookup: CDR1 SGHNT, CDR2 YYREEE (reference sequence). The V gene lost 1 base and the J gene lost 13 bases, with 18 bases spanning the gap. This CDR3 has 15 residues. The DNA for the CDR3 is TGTGCCAGCAGCTTGAGGGGGGTCGGGAACTCGCCCCTCCACTTT. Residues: CASSLRGVGNSPLHF.

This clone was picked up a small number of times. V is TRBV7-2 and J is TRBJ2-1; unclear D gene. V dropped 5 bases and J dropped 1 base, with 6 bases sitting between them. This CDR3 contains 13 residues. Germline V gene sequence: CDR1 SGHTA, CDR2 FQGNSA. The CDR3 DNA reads TGTGCCAGCAGCCCATGGTCCTACAATGAGCAGTTCTTC. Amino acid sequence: CASSPWSYNEQFF. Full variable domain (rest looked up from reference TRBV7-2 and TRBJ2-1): GAGVSQSPSNKVTEKGKDVELRCDPISGHTALYWYRQSLGQGLEFLIYFQGNSAPDKSGLPSDRFSAERTGGSVSTLTIQRTQQEDSAVYLCASSPWSYNEQFFGPGTRLTVL.

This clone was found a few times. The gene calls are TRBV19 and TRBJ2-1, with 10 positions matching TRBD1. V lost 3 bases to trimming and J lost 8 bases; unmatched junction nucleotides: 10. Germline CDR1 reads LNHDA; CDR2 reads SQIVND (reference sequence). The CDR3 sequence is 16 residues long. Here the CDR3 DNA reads TGTGCCAGTAGTATCCTAAGACAGGGGGCGAAGGATGAGCAGTTCTTC. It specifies CASSILRQGAKDEQFF.

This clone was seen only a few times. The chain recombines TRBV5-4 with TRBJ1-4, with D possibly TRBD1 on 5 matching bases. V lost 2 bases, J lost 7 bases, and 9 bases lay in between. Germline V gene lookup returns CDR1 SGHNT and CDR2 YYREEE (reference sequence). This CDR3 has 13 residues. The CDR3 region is CASSFKQGEKLFF. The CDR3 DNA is TGTGCCAGCAGCTTTAAGCAGGGTGAAAAACTGTTTTTT.

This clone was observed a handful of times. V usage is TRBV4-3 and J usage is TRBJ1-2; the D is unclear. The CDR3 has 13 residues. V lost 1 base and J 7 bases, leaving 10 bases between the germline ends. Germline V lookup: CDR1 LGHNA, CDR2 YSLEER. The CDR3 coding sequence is TGCGCCAGCAGCCAAGCCGAGGGATTTGGCTACACCTTC. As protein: CASSQAEGFGYTF.

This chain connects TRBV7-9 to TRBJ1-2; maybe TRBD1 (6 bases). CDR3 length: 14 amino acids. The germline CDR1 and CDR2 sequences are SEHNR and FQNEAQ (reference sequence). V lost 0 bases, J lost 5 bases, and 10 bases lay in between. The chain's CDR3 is CASSLADRIYGYTF. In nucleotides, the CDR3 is TGTGCCAGCAGCTTAGCGGACAGAATATATGGCTACACCTTC.

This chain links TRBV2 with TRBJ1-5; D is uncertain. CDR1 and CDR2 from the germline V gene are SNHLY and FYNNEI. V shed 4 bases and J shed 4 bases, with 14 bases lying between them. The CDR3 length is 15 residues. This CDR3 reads CASSANTVPNQPQHF. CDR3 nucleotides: TGTGCCAGCAGTGCGAATACGGTTCCTAATCAGCCCCAGCATTTT.